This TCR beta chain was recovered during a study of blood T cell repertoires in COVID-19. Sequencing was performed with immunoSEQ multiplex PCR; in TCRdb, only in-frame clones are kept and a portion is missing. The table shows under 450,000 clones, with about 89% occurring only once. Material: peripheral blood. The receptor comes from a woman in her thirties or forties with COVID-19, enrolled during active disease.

The CDR3 nucleotides read TGTGCCAGCAGTGCGCACAGGGGTGAAGCTTTCTTT. It specifies CASSAHRGEAFF. The chain recombines TRBV28 with TRBJ1-1, with 7 positions matching TRBD1. J lost 7 bases, V lost 5 bases, and 4 bases had no gene match. CDR3 length: 12 amino acids. Germline loops: CDR1 MDHEN, CDR2 SYDVKM.